These 9 T cell receptor beta chains originate from one sample sequenced in a study of OX40 agonist ivuxolimab in advanced cancers. Data came from immunoSEQ multiplex PCR; TCRdb stores just in-frame clones and leaves some out. The sample includes about 27,000 clones, roughly 80% of them seen just once. The sequencing used CD4+ or CD8+ T cells sorted from blood, collected in a trial of the OX40 agonist ivuxolimab. These receptors originate from an adult with an advanced solid tumor such as melanoma, head and neck, liver or kidney cancer.

This sequence joins TRBV7-9 and TRBJ2-2, with 10 bases aligning to TRBD1. This CDR3 region has 16 residues. V gave up 5 bases and J gave up 4 bases; unmatched junction bases: 7. Per the germline V gene, CDR1 is SEHNR and CDR2 is FQNEAQ (reference sequence). The CDR3 reads CASSATGGSGTGELFF. DNA of the CDR3: TGTGCCAGCAGCGCGACAGGGGGCAGCGGCACCGGGGAGCTGTTTTTT.

The table lists this clone with a count of one. The V gene is TRBV4-1, the J gene TRBJ1-4; weak D call: TRBD1 (5 bases). The V end was cut by 0 bases, the J end by 5 bases, with 13 bases between. The germline gives CDR1 MGHRA, CDR2 YSYEKL. The CDR3 consists of 16 residues. The CDR3 loop is CASSQDSGPLNEKLFF. The CDR3 bases are TGCGCCAGCAGCCAAGATTCGGGGCCGTTAAATGAAAAACTGTTTTTT.

This clone was counted many times. The CDR3 DNA reads as TGCGCCAGCAGGCCCGGGACAGGGCCCCTTAGCAATCAGCCCCAGCATTTT. Its translation: CASRPGTGPLSNQPQHF. The chain carries TRBV5-1 and TRBJ1-5; 9 bases line up with TRBD1. This CDR3 region has 17 residues. V trimming: 5 bases; J trimming: 0 bases; junction bases outside the gene matches: 9. CDR1 is SGHRS, CDR2 YFSETQ, per germline.

The chain recombines TRBV9 with TRBJ1-2, with D tentatively TRBD1 (6 bases). The CDR3 loop spans 14 amino acids. Trimming stripped 0 bases from V and 4 bases from J, with 10 bases between. Germline CDR1 SGDLS, CDR2 YYNGEE. CDR3 in amino acids: CASSVEGQFYGYTF. The CDR3 bases are TGTGCCAGCAGCGTAGAAGGACAGTTCTATGGCTACACCTTC.

The chain is built from TRBV11-2 and TRBJ2-3, with TRBD1 matching over 7 bases. Unmatched junction bases numbered 6, after V lost 4 bases and J lost 2 bases. This CDR3 contains 15 residues. CDR1 is SGHAT and CDR2 is FQNNGV in the germline V gene. CDR3 sequence: CASSSLQGTTDTQYF. The CDR3 DNA sequence: TGTGCCAGCAGCTCCCTACAGGGGACCACAGATACGCAGTATTTT.

The chain has TRBV2 and TRBJ2-1; D not certain. V lost 7 bases to trimming and J lost 4 bases, with 17 bases between them. This CDR3 region has 15 residues. Germline V lookup: CDR1 SNHLY, CDR2 FYNNEI. The CDR3 here is CASKHYRDRYNEQFF. CDR3 DNA sequence: TGTGCCAGCAAGCATTACAGAGATCGATACAATGAGCAGTTCTTC.

This clone was found once. The chain is built from TRBV5-6 and TRBJ1-2, with D perhaps matching TRBD1 (6 bases). V lost 2 bases and J lost 6, with 17 bases in between. The length of the CDR3 is 15 residues. CDR1 is SGHDT, CDR2 YYEEEE, per germline. The DNA for the CDR3 is TGTGCCAGCAGCTTAAGGACAGCGCTCCTGGATGGCTACACCTTC. It translates to CASSLRTALLDGYTF.

The sample holds a few counts of this clone. The chain couples TRBV14 to TRBJ2-1; D uncertain. Germline V gene lookup returns CDR1 SGHDN and CDR2 FVKESK. The CDR3 is 13 residues long. Between the trimmed V and J ends, which lost 4 bases and 9 bases, there was a span of 13 bases. CDR3 bases: TGTGCCAGCAGCCCCCTCCTTGGAGCTGAGCAGTTCTTC. It specifies CASSPLLGAEQFF.

This chain joins TRBV5-6 and TRBJ2-7, with TRBD2 as a possible D gene (6 bases). CDR1 and CDR2 (germline): SGHDT, YYEEEE. Trimming shortened V by 1 base and J by 2 bases, and 22 bases separated the two germline ends. The CDR3 totals 18 residues. The CDR3 coding sequence is TGTGCCAGCAGCTTGTCAGGGTCGGGAGACCTGAGAACCTACGAGCAGTACTTC. This gives the protein CASSLSGSGDLRTYEQYF.